The next 19 T cell receptor beta chains were all read from a single sample in a study of Graves' ophthalmopathy and Graves' hyperthyroidism. Amplification targeted the TCR beta CDR3 regions, with RNA transcripts as the source material. After a first-round RT-PCR with HTBI primers, a second-round multiplex PCR was run. TCRdb processed the multiplex PCR reads anew with MiXCR; each CDR3 protein has one entry. The table records approximately 160,000 distinct CDR3 sequences, under 45% of them present only once. The source material was peripheral blood. The origin of the receptors is a man aged 25 to 40 with Graves' ophthalmopathy.

This clonotype appeared many times. This chain links TRBV19 with TRBJ2-5, with D perhaps being TRBD1 or TRBD2 (5 bases each). This CDR3 region has 15 residues. V was clipped by 3 bases and J by 4 bases, with 15 bases between them. The germline V gene encodes CDR1 LNHDA and CDR2 SQIVND (reference sequence). In DNA, the CDR3 is TGTGCCAGTAGTATGGGACGCTCCGCATCAGAGACCCAGTACTTC. Translation: CASSMGRSASETQYF.

This clonotype was counted only a few times. This sequence joins TRBV6-2 or TRBV6-3 and TRBJ2-7; 12 positions match TRBD1. CDR1 is MNHEY, CDR2 SVGEGT, per germline. This CDR3 has 13 amino acids. With 4 bases clipped from V and 6 bases from J, the junction kept 1 base outside the gene matches. The CDR3 sequence: CASSWDRGPEQYF. The CDR3 DNA follows: TGTGCCAGCAGTTGGGACAGGGGGCCCGAGCAGTACTTC.

The V gene is TRBV27, the J gene TRBJ1-6; D call uncertain. This CDR3 has 16 residues. Trimming took 6 bases from V and 5 from J, leaving 17 bases between them. Looked up from germline, CDR1 is MNHEY and CDR2 is SMNVEV (reference sequence). Here the CDR3 DNA reads TGTGCCAGCAGAAGATTAGGGCCCCGGGATAATTCACCCCTCCACTTT. Protein product: CASRRLGPRDNSPLHF.

Many counts were recorded for this clonotype. The genes are TRBV30 and TRBJ2-4; a possible D gene is TRBD1 (6 bases). The V gene's germline CDR1 is GTSNPN and CDR2 SVGIG (reference sequence). V lost 7 bases and J 6 bases, leaving 16 bases between the germline ends. CDR3 length: 13 amino acids. CDR3 residues: CAFAPDRVNIQYF. DNA of the CDR3: TGTGCCTTTGCCCCGGACAGAGTAAACATTCAGTACTTC.

Worth noting for this clonotype: Just one base apart from a much larger clone, this may be a read error. The rearrangement joins TRBV3-1 to TRBJ2-2; 11 nucleotides line up with TRBD1. V dropped 4 bases and J dropped 6; count of bases not matched to a gene: 7. The CDR3 is 16 residues long. Germline V gene lookup returns CDR1 LGHDT and CDR2 YNNKEL (reference sequence). This chain's CDR3 is CASSRDWTGGPGELFF. CDR3 DNA: TGTGCCAGCAGCCGAGACTGGACAGGGGGCCCCGGGGAGCTGTTTTTT.

This clonotype was detected many times. The chain has TRBV28 and TRBJ2-5, with 9 bases fitting TRBD1. The CDR3 covers 12 residues. Germline CDR1 is MDHEN and CDR2 is SYDVKM. With V trimmed by 11 bases and J by 5 bases, 6 bases remained unmatched. CDR3 loop: CAATGGEETQYF. In nucleotides, the CDR3 is TGTGCCGCCACAGGGGGCGAGGAGACCCAGTACTTC.

The V and J genes are TRBV27 and TRBJ2-4; D is possibly TRBD2 (7 bases). V dropped 6 bases and J dropped 2 bases, with 20 bases sitting between them. The germline gives CDR1 MNHEY, CDR2 SMNVEV (reference sequence). The CDR3 is made up of 17 amino acids. The CDR3 coding sequence is TGTGCCAGCAGAAGTTGGGAAGGGGGGGATACCAAAAACATTCAGTACTTC. It specifies CASRSWEGGDTKNIQYF.

This clonotype was seen only once. The chain joins TRBV5-6 to TRBJ2-7; 10 bases agree with TRBD2. This CDR3 comprises 16 residues. The trim removed 3 bases at V and 5 bases at J, leaving 11 bases unmatched. Germline CDR1 reads SGHDT; CDR2 reads YYEEEE. CDR3 region: CASSSSLAGGLDEQYF. As DNA, the CDR3 is TGTGCCAGCAGCTCGTCCTTAGCGGGAGGACTGGACGAGCAGTACTTC.

This clonotype has a count of ten or more. The chain recombines TRBV11-1 with TRBJ2-7; tentatively, D is TRBD2 (5 bases). The germline CDR1 and CDR2 sequences are SGHAT and FQDESV (reference sequence). The CDR3 consists of 15 residues. Trimming took 4 bases from V and 7 from J, leaving 20 bases between them. The DNA of the CDR3 is TGTGCCAGCAGCTCAGATAGCGTCTTAGTGCGGGAGCAGTACTTC. This encodes CASSSDSVLVREQYF.

The CDR3 bases are TGTGCCAGCAGTGAACAGGGGGAGAACACTGAAGCTTTCTTT. Residues: CASSEQGENTEAFF. This sequence joins TRBV6-1 and TRBJ1-1, with 7 bases identical to TRBD1. The CDR3 contains 14 residues. CDR1 and CDR2 from the germline V gene are MNHNS and SASEGT. J lost 1 base, V lost 2 bases, and 1 base had no gene match.

This clonotype was counted a few times. This chain links TRBV28 with TRBJ2-7; 11 nucleotides align to TRBD2. There are 13 residues in the CDR3. Per germline, CDR1 MDHEN and CDR2 SYDVKM. The V gene end was trimmed by 8 bases and the J gene end by 6 bases; junction bases not matched to a gene: 6. The CDR3 region is CASSLAGVLEQYF. CDR3 coding DNA: TGTGCCAGCTCACTAGCGGGAGTTCTCGAGCAGTACTTC.

The rearrangement links TRBV6-1 to TRBJ1-3; D is unresolved. The CDR3 sequence is 14 residues long. The germline gives CDR1 MNHNS, CDR2 SASEGT. V dropped 3 bases and J dropped 1 base, with 7 bases sitting between them. The CDR3 reads CASSDLGSGNTIYF. In DNA, the CDR3 is TGTGCCAGCAGTGATTTGGGATCTGGAAACACCATATATTTT.

The rearrangement uses TRBV6-4 and TRBJ2-6; no clear D. The ends were cut back, 2 bases at V and 2 bases at J, with 4 bases in the middle. This CDR3 is built from 14 residues. From germline, CDR1 is MRHNA and CDR2 SNTAGT. This CDR3 is CASSDGTGANVLTF. The CDR3 bases are TGTGCCAGCAGTGACGGGACTGGGGCCAACGTCCTGACTTTC.

V and J are TRBV14 and TRBJ1-2, with D unresolved. Looked up from germline, CDR1 is SGHDN and CDR2 is FVKESK. This CDR3 has 14 amino acids. Deletions cut 0 bases from V and 8 bases from J, with 13 bases between. The CDR3 reads CASSQDNKGGGYTF. The CDR3 DNA reads TGTGCCAGCAGCCAAGATAACAAGGGAGGCGGCTACACCTTC.

The rearrangement links TRBV6-2 or TRBV6-3 to TRBJ2-7; D tentatively fits TRBD1 or TRBD2 (5 bases each). This CDR3 has 13 amino acids. The ends were cut back, 6 bases at V and 4 bases at J, with 13 bases in the middle. The V gene's germline CDR1 is MNHEY and CDR2 SVGEGT. The CDR3 bases are TGTGCCAGCAGGGGGACCTACGGGTACGAGCAGTACTTC. Residues: CASRGTYGYEQYF.

This clonotype has a single count. The V call is TRBV6-5, the J call TRBJ1-2, with D tentatively TRBD1 (6 bases). The V gene's germline CDR1 is MNHEY and CDR2 SVGAGI. V lost 0 bases and J 4 bases, leaving 12 bases between the germline ends. CDR3 length equals 15 residues. CDR3 amino acids: CASSYSTGQPYGYTF. CDR3 DNA sequence: TGTGCCAGCAGTTACTCGACTGGACAGCCCTATGGCTACACCTTC.

This clonotype occurred many times. V gene TRBV18 combines with J gene TRBJ1-6; maybe TRBD1 (5 bases). This CDR3 comprises 17 residues. In germline, CDR1 is KGHSH, CDR2 LQKENI. The ends were cut back, 4 bases at V and 7 bases at J, with 20 bases in the middle. DNA of the CDR3: TGTGCCAGCTCACGACAACCTGGATGGCAGGGCAATTCACCCCTCCACTTT. Translated: CASSRQPGWQGNSPLHF.

This clonotype was found once. V usage is TRBV6-2 or TRBV6-3 and J usage is TRBJ2-7, with D possibly TRBD1 on 6 matching bases. V was pared by 0 bases and J by 2 bases, with 11 bases between. The CDR3 runs to 15 residues. Germline V gene lookup returns CDR1 MNHEY and CDR2 SVGEGT. The CDR3 DNA sequence: TGTGCCAGCAGTTACTCGGACAGTGGAACCTACGAGCAGTACTTC. Its protein is CASSYSDSGTYEQYF.

This clonotype has just one count. The chain combines TRBV6-2 or TRBV6-3 with TRBJ2-7; 10 nucleotides align to TRBD1. Germline trimming cut 0 bases from V and 5 bases from J; bases unmatched to any gene: 4. Germline CDR1 is MNHEY and CDR2 is SVGEGT. This CDR3 region has 15 residues. The CDR3: CASSYSPGQGNEQYF. In DNA form, the CDR3 reads TGTGCCAGCAGTTACTCCCCGGGACAGGGGAACGAGCAGTACTTC.